This TCR beta chain was documented in a study of blood T cell repertoires in COVID-19. For the study at large: The study drew acute and convalescent COVID-19 samples from the United States, Italy and Spain.

The CDR3 is made up of 13 amino acids. Germline V gives CDR1 SEHNR, CDR2 FQNEAQ (reference sequence). Deletions cut 5 bases from V and 8 bases from J, with 12 bases between. In the original processing: For nucleated cells, counts were estimated from reference gene primer amplification. Sequencing was performed with immunoSEQ multiplex PCR; in TCRdb, only in-frame clones are kept and a portion is missing. That table is the source of V, J and clone size, and D and trimming were worked out from the DNA. Of about 250,000 clones listed, more than 75% are singletons. This chain connects TRBV7-9 to TRBJ1-4; D may be TRBD1 (5 bases). The sample comprised peripheral blood. This sequence originates from a woman aged 55-70 years who had recovered from COVID-19. CDR3 DNA sequence: TGTGCCAGCAGCGAATCAGGGTTGGAAAAACTGTTTTTT. Amino acid sequence: CASSESGLEKLFF. Full variable domain (missing parts from reference TRBV7-9 and TRBJ1-4): DTGVSQNPRHKITKRGQNVTFRCDPISEHNRLYWYRQTLGQGPEFLTYFQNEAQLEKSRLLSDRFSAERPKGSFSTLEIQRTEQGDSAMYLCASSESGLEKLFFGSGTQLSVL.